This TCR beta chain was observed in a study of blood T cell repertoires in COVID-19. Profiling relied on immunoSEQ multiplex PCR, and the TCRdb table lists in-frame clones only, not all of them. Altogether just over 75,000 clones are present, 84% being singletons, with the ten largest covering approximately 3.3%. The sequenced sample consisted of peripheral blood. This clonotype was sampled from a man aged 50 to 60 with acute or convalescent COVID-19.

The CDR3 region is CASSLRQGAREQYF. DNA for the CDR3: TGTGCCAGCAGTTTGAGACAGGGGGCGAGGGAGCAGTACTTC. The rearrangement joins TRBV28 to TRBJ2-7; 10 bases map to TRBD1. The junction had 6 bases not matched to a gene; V was cut back by 3 bases and J by 7 bases. CDR1 and CDR2 from the germline V gene are MDHEN and SYDVKM. This CDR3 spans 14 amino acids.